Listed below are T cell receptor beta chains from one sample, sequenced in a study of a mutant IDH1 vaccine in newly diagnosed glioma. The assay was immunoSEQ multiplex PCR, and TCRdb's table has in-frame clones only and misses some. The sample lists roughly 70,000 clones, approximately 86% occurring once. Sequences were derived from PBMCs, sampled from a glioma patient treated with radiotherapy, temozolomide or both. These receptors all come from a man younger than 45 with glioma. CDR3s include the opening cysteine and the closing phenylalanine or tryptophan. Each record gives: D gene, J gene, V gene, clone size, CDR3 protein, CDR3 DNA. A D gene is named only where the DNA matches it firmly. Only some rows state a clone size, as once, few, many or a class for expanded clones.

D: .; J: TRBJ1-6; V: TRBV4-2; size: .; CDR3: CASSQVGSRNSPLHF; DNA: TGTGCCAGCAGCCAAGTAGGGAGTCGAAATTCACCCCTCCACTTT
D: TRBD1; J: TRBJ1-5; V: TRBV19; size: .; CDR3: CASSGQGRLGYNQPQHF; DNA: TGTGCCAGCTCCGGACAGGGGAGGCTAGGTTACAATCAGCCCCAGCATTTT
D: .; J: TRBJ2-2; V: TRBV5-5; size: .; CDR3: CASSALSWHRTGELFF; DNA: TGTGCCAGCAGCGCCCTATCGTGGCATCGAACCGGGGAGCTGTTTTTT
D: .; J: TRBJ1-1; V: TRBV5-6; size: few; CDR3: CASSFEPQFRDTEAFF; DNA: TGTGCCAGCAGCTTCGAACCCCAGTTTCGTGACACTGAAGCTTTCTTT
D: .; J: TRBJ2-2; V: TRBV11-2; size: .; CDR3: CASSLGEVADTGELFF; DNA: TGTGCCAGCAGCTTAGGAGAGGTCGCCGACACCGGGGAGCTGTTTTTT
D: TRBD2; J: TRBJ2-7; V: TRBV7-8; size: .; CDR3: CASSRGLAGGTQFYEQYF; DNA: TGTGCCAGCAGCCGTGGACTAGCGGGGGGCACACAATTCTACGAGCAGTACTTC
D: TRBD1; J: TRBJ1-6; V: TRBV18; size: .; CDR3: CASSPLLGQGNSPLHF; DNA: TGTGCCAGCTCACCACTTTTGGGACAGGGGAATTCACCCCTCCACTTT
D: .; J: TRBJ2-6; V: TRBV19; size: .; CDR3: CASRTVSGANVLTF; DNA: TGTGCCAGCAGGACAGTCTCTGGGGCCAACGTCCTGACTTTC
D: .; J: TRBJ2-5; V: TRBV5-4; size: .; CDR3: CASSLIPAYQETQYF; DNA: TGTGCCAGCAGCTTGATTCCTGCGTACCAAGAGACCCAGTACTTC
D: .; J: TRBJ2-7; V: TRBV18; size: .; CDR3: CASSQGPTTYEQYF; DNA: TGTGCCAGCTCACAGGGGCCGACAACCTACGAGCAGTACTTC
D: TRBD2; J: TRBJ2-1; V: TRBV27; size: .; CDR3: CASSLGGLAGNEQFF; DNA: TGTGCCAGCAGCTTGGGAGGACTAGCGGGCAATGAGCAGTTCTTC
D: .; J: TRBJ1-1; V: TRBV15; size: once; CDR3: CATSSPREGDTEAFF; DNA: TGTGCCACCAGCAGCCCCCGTGAGGGGGACACTGAAGCTTTCTTT
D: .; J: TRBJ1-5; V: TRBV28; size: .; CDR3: CASITGTYSNQPQHF; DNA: TGTGCCAGCATCACGGGGACATATAGCAATCAGCCCCAGCATTTT
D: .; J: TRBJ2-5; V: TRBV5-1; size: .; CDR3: CASSLGGEETQYF; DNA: TGCGCCAGCAGCTTGGGCGGTGAAGAGACCCAGTACTTC
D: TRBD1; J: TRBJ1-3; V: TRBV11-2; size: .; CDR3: CASSTHRQGQGYTGNTIYF; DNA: TGTGCCAGCAGCACCCACCGGCAGGGACAGGGGTATACTGGAAACACCATATATTTT
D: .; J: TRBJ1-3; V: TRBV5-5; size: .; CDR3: CASSPISGNTIYF; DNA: TGTGCCAGCAGTCCGATCTCTGGAAACACCATATATTTT